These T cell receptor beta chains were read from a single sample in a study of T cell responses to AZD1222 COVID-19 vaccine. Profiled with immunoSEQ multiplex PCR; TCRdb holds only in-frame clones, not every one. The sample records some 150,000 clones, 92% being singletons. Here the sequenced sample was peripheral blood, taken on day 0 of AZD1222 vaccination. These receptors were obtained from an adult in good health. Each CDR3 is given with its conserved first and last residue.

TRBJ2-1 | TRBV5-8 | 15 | CASSIAGASYNEQFF
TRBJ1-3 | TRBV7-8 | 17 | CASSSGGQGISGNTIYF
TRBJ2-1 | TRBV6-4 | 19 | CASSDSPRPRGRSYNEQFF
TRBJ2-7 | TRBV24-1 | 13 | CATSTSGSREQYF
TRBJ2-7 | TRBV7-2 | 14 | CASSRPGGAYEQYF
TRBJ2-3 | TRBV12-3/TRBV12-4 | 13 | CASNLDGRGTQYF
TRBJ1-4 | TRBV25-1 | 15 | CASSEAGGAMEKLFF
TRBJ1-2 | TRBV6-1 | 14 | CASSEESGLGGYTF
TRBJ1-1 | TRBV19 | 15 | CASTKHEGLNTEAFF
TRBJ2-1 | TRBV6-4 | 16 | CASSDGGNPGAYEQFF
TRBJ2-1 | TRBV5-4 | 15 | CASSATSGKHNEQFF
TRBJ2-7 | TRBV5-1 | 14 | CASSLEGQFYEQYF
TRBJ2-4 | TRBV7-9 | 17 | CASSLAGLAGRQNIQYF
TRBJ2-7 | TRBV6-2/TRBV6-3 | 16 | CASSYPRLAGVSEQYF
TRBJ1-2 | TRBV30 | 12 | CAWSGISGGYTF
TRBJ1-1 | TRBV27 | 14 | CASSSPGKNTEAFF
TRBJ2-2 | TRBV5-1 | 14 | CASSLDGGSGELFF
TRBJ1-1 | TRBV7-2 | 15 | CASSSRGTFRTEAFF
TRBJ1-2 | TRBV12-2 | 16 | CASRLANPLGARGYTF
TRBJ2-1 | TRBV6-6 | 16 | CASSYPPRTREDEQFF
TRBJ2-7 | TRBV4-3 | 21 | CARRRRPLPGLAGPLTYEQYF
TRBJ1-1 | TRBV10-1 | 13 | CASSESGGREAFF
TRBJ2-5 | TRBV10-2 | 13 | CASGLAGSETQYF
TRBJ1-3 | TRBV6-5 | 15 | CASTTVGISGNTIYF
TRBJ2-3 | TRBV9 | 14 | CASSAGLAVDTQYF
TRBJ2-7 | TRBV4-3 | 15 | CASSYGLEKEYEQYF
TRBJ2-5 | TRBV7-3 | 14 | CASSPQGASQTQYF
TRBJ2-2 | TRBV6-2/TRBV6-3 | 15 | CASSYRGQNTGELFF
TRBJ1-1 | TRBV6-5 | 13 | CATKTGLGDEAFF
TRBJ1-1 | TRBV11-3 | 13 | CASSYMDYSEAFF